This is a list of T cell receptor beta chains from one sample in a study of T cells in tuberculosis. Only in-frame clones appear in the TCRdb table, and some are missing; sequencing was by immunoSEQ multiplex PCR. The sample includes about 58,000 clones, approximately 88% seen only once; the top ten take roughly 22%. The specimen sequenced was CD1b-GMM tetramer-negative cells sorted from PBMCs. All receptors derive from an adult woman with latent tuberculosis. Both conserved end residues are part of each CDR3. The D gene is left open where the match is weak. Not all rows give a size; the values are once, few, many and, for expanded clones, a class.

>TRBJ2-3|TRBD1|once|TRBV19
TGTGCCAGTCAGGGACAGGGAACAGATACGCAGTATTTT
CASQGQGTDTQYF
>TRBJ1-2|NA|NA|TRBV6-6
TGTGCCAGCAGTTACGGACAAACTGGCTACACCTTC
CASSYGQTGYTF
>TRBJ1-2|TRBD1|NA|TRBV27
TGTGCCAGCAGTGGGGACAGGGACTCTGGCTACACCTTC
CASSGDRDSGYTF
>TRBJ1-2|TRBD1|once|TRBV6-6
TGTGCCAGCAGTTACTTGGACAGGGGCTATGGCTACACCTTC
CASSYLDRGYGYTF
>TRBJ2-7|TRBD1|NA|TRBV27
TGTGCCAGCAGCCCGGGACAGGGCTACGAGCAGTACTTC
CASSPGQGYEQYF
>TRBJ1-4|NA|NA|TRBV4-3
TGCGCCAGCAGCCAAGGGGACACCCATGAAAAACTGTTTTTT
CASSQGDTHEKLFF
>TRBJ2-7|NA|NA|TRBV10-3
TGTGCCATCAGTGTCGGACAGCACTCCGAGCAGTACTTC
CAISVGQHSEQYF
>TRBJ2-1|TRBD1|NA|TRBV7-9
TGTGCCAGCCGTCCGGGACAGGGATCTTTCAATGAGCAGTTCTTC
CASRPGQGSFNEQFF
>TRBJ2-2|TRBD2|NA|TRBV5-4
TGTGCCAGCAGCGACCCTACTAGCGCCGGGGAGCTGTTTTTT
CASSDPTSAGELFF
>TRBJ2-3|TRBD2|NA|TRBV29-1
TGCAGCGTCTCTAGCGGGAGTCTGGGCACAGATACGCAGTATTTT
CSVSSGSLGTDTQYF
>TRBJ1-1|NA|NA|TRBV6-5
TGTGCCAGCAACGGGTGGAACACTGAAGCTTTCTTT
CASNGWNTEAFF
>TRBJ2-7|TRBD2|NA|TRBV4-2
TGTGCCAGCAGCCAAGAGACGGGAGGGCCCGACGAGCAGTACTTC
CASSQETGGPDEQYF
>TRBJ2-2|TRBD1|NA|TRBV10-3
TGTGCCATCAGTAATCAGGGGGCCGGGGAGCTGTTTTTT
CAISNQGAGELFF
>TRBJ2-7|NA|NA|TRBV6-5
TGTGCCAGCAGTCAGGGCCCGACCGAGCAGTACTTC
CASSQGPTEQYF
>TRBJ2-5|TRBD1|NA|TRBV7-9
TGTGCCAGCAGCTTAGCAGGACAGGGGGGAGAGACCCAGTACTTC
CASSLAGQGGETQYF
>TRBJ2-3|NA|NA|TRBV5-4
TGTGCCAGCAGTCCGGGGAGCACAGATACGCAGTATTTT
CASSPGSTDTQYF
>TRBJ2-1|NA|NA|TRBV7-9
TGTGCCAGCAGCTTAGTCTTGACTTACCAAAGCCACAATGAGCAGTTCTTC
CASSLVLTYQSHNEQFF
>TRBJ2-2|TRBD2|NA|TRBV7-2
TGTGCCAGCAGCTTATATCAGAGCGGGAGGGGGATCGGGGAGCTGTTTTTT
CASSLYQSGRGIGELFF
>TRBJ2-1|TRBD1|NA|TRBV27
TGTGCCAGCAGTACGCCCGGGACAGACTACTACAATGAGCAGTTCTTC
CASSTPGTDYYNEQFF
>TRBJ1-2|NA|NA|TRBV11-2
TGTGCCAGCAGCTTAGTATCCGGGATGGGCTACACCTTC
CASSLVSGMGYTF
>TRBJ2-1|NA|few|TRBV27
TGTGCCAGCAGTTCCCGACAGAGCTCCTACAATGAGCAGTTCTTC
CASSSRQSSYNEQFF
>TRBJ2-3|NA|NA|TRBV12-5
TGTGCTAGTGGTTTGGTTACGGGAGCAGGAGCAGATACGCAGTATTTT
CASGLVTGAGADTQYF
>TRBJ1-5|NA|NA|TRBV7-8
TGTGCCAGCAGCCCCCGCCTGAGGGATAGCAATCAGCCCCAGCATTTT
CASSPRLRDSNQPQHF
>TRBJ2-7|TRBD1|NA|TRBV6-1
TGTGCCAGCAGTGAGGGGGACAGCTCCTACGAGCAGTACTTC
CASSEGDSSYEQYF
>TRBJ2-5|NA|NA|TRBV7-6
TGTGCCAGCAGCTTAGGGCCACAAGAGACCCAGTACTTC
CASSLGPQETQYF
>TRBJ2-3|TRBD1|few|TRBV9
TGTGCCAGCAGCCCATCCCCCTTAGGGACAGGGGCAGATACGCAGTATTTT
CASSPSPLGTGADTQYF
>TRBJ1-5|NA|NA|TRBV7-2
TGTGCCGGCAGCTTAAGCGGGGACTACAATCAGCCCCAGCATTTT
CAGSLSGDYNQPQHF
>TRBJ2-3|TRBD2|NA|TRBV25-1
TGTGCCAGCAGTGAACGGGGGGTAGATACGCAGTATTTT
CASSERGVDTQYF
>TRBJ2-1|TRBD2|NA|TRBV19
TGTGCCAGTTCTCTAGCGGGAGGTTCCTACAATGAGCAGTTCTTC
CASSLAGGSYNEQFF
>TRBJ2-3|NA|NA|TRBV19
TGTGCCAGTAGTCCTTTGCCCGCACAGGGCACAGATACGCAGTATTTT
CASSPLPAQGTDTQYF
>TRBJ2-1|TRBD1|NA|TRBV4-2
TGTGCCAGCAGCCAAGATGTACAGGGGGCTAGCTCCTACAATGAGCAGTTCTTC
CASSQDVQGASSYNEQFF
>TRBJ1-1|NA|NA|TRBV6-1
TGTGCCAGCAGTGAACGGGACACTGAAGCTTTCTTT
CASSERDTEAFF
>TRBJ2-5|TRBD1|NA|TRBV28
TGTGCCAGCACTCGACAGGGGGTTAAAGAGACCCAGTACTTC
CASTRQGVKETQYF
>TRBJ2-1|NA|NA|TRBV25-1
TGTGCCAGCAGTGAGGTCAGGGGCGTGTACAATGAGCAGTTCTTC
CASSEVRGVYNEQFF
>TRBJ2-3|TRBD1|NA|TRBV4-1
TGCGCCAGCAGCCAACTTCCGGGACAGAGTTCAGATACGCAGTATTTT
CASSQLPGQSSDTQYF
>TRBJ1-2|NA|NA|TRBV19
TGTGCCAGTAGTATACCCGGGAGGGCTACTGGCTACACCTTC
CASSIPGRATGYTF
>TRBJ2-7|NA|NA|TRBV6-5
TGTGCCAGTAGTTCGGCAGGTCCCTACGAGCAGTACTTC
CASSSAGPYEQYF
>TRBJ1-5|NA|NA|TRBV28
TGTGCCAGCAGTTTTCCCACGGGGATAACGCCCCAGCATTTT
CASSFPTGITPQHF
>TRBJ2-4|TRBD2|NA|TRBV28
TGTGCCATACGGGGGGAGCTAGCCAAAAACATTCAGTACTTC
CAIRGELAKNIQYF
>TRBJ2-3|TRBD2|NA|TRBV18
TGTGCCAGCTCACGCGGGGGGAACACAGATACGCAGTATTTT
CASSRGGNTDTQYF
>TRBJ2-7|NA|NA|TRBV20-1
TGCAGTGCTAGCTTGGTCAGGGCGCAGTACTTC
CSASLVRAQYF
>TRBJ2-7|TRBD1|NA|TRBV7-2
TGTGCCAGCAGCTCCAGGACAGGGTCGGGAACCTACGAGCAGTACTTC
CASSSRTGSGTYEQYF
>TRBJ1-1|NA|NA|TRBV10-3
TGTGCCATCAGTGAGTCAGGTGGCAGGGGCGGCACTGAAGCTTTCTTT
CAISESGGRGGTEAFF